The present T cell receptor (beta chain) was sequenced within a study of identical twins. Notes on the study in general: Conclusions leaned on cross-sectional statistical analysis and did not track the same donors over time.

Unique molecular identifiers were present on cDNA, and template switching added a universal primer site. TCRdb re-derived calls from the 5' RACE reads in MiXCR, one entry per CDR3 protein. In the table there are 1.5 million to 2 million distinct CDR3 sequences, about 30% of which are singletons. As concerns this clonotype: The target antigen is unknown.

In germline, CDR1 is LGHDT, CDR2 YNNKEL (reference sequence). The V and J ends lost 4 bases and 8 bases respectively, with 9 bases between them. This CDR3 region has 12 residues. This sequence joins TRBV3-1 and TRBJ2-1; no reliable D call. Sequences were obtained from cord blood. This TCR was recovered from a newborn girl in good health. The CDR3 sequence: CASSRTTHEQFF. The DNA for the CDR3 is TGTGCCAGCAGCCGGACGACTCATGAGCAGTTCTTC.